This T cell receptor (beta chain) stems from a study of blood T cells in healthy people across ages. With 0 bases removed from V and 2 bases from J, the gap between germline ends came to 8 bases. In germline, CDR1 is DFQATT, CDR2 SNEGSKA (reference sequence). This CDR3 has 14 amino acids. With a J-beta primer mix and a sample-barcoded 5' primer, a second PCR ran roughly 7 to 11 cycles. Via MiXCR, TCRdb re-called the 5' RACE reads, giving one row per CDR3 protein. The data contain 750,000 to 1,000,000 distinct CDR3 sequences, about 27% of them singletons. The sample was also reused in another study, on T cells of mothers and their children.

Input material: blood. This clonotype was obtained from a woman aged 40 to 50 in good health. This chain connects TRBV20-1 to TRBJ1-3; no firm D call. The CDR3 DNA follows: TGCAGTGCTAGAGATACAGACCCTGGAAACACCATATATTTT. It translates to CSARDTDPGNTIYF.